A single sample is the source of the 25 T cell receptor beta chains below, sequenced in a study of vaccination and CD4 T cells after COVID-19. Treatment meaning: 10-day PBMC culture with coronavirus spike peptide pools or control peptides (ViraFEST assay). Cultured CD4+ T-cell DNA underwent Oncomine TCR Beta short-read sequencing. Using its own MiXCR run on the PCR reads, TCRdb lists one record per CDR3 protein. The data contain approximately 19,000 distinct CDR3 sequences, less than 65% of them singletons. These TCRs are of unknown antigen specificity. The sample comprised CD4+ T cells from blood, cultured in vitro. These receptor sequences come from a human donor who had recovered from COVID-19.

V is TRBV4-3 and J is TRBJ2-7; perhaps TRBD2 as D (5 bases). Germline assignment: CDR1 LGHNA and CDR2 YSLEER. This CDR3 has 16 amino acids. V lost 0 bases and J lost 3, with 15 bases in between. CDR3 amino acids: CASSQDLLRGFYEQYF. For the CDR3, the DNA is TGCGCCAGCAGCCAAGACCTCTTACGCGGGTTCTACGAGCAGTACTTC.

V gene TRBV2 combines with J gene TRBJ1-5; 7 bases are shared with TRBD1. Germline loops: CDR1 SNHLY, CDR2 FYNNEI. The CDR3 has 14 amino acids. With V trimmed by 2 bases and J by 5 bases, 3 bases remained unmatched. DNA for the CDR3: TGTGCCAGCAGTGAAAGGGGGCTCGATCAGCCCCAGCATTTT. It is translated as CASSERGLDQPQHF.

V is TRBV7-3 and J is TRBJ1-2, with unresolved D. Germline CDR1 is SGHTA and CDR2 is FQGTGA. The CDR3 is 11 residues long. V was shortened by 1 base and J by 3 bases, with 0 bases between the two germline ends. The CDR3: CASSLNYGYTF. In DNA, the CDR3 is TGTGCCAGCAGCTTAAACTATGGCTACACCTTC.

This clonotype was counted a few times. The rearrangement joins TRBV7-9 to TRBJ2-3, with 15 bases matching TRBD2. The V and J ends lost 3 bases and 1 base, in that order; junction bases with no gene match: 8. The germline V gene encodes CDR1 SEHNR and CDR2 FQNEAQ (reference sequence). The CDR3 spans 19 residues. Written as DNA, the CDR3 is TGTGCCAGCAGCTTTACCGGGACTAGCGGGAGGTGGGGCACAGATACGCAGTATTTT. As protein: CASSFTGTSGRWGTDTQYF.

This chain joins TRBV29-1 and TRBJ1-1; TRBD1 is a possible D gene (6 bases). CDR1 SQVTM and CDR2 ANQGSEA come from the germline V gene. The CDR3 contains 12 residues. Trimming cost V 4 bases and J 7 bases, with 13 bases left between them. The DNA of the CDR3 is TGCAGCGTTGTTGAGGGGGGACGTGAAGCTTTCTTT. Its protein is CSVVEGGREAFF.

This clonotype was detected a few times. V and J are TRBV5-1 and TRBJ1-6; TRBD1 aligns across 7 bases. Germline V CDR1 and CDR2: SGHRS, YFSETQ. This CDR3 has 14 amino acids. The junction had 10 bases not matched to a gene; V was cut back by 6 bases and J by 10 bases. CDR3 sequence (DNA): TGCGCCAGCACCCTGGATAGGGGGCAGTCACCCCTCCACTTT. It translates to CASTLDRGQSPLHF.

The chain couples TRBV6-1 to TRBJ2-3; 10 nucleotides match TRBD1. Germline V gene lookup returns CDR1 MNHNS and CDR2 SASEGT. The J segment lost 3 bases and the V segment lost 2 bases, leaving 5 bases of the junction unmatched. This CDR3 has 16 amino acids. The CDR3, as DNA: TGTGCCAGCAGTGAATGGGGGGGACAGGGGACAGATACGCAGTATTTT. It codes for CASSEWGGQGTDTQYF.

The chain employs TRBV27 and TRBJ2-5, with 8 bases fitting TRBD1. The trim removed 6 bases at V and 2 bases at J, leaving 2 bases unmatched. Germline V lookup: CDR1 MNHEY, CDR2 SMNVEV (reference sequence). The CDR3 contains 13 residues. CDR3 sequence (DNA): TGTGCCAGCAGAAGACAGGGGCAAGAGACCCAGTACTTC. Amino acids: CASRRQGQETQYF.

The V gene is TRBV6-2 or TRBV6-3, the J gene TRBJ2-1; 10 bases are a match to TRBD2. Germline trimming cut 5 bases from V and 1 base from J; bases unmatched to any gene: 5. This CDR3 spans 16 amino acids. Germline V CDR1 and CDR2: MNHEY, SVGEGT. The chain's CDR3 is CASSTRTSGSYNEQFF. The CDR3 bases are TGTGCCAGCAGTACAAGGACTAGCGGTTCCTACAATGAGCAGTTCTTC.

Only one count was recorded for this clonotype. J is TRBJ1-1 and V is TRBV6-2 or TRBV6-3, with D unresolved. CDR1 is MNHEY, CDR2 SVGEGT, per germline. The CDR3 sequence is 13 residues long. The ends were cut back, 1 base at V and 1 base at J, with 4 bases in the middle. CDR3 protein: CASSYLPNTEAFF. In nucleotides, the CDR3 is TGTGCCAGCAGTTACTTGCCGAACACTGAAGCTTTCTTT.

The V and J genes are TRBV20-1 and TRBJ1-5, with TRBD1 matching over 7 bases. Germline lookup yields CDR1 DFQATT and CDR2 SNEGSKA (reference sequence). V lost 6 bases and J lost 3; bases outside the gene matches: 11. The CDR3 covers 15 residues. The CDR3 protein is CSAKWTGQTNQPQHF. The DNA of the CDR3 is TGCAGTGCGAAATGGACGGGACAGACCAATCAGCCCCAGCATTTT.

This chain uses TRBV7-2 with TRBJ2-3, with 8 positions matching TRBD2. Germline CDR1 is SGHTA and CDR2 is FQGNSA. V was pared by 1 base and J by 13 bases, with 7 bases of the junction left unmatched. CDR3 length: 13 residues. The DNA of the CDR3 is TGTGCCAGCAGCTTAGGGCAGGAGCGGGAGAAGTATTTT. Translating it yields CASSLGQEREKYF.

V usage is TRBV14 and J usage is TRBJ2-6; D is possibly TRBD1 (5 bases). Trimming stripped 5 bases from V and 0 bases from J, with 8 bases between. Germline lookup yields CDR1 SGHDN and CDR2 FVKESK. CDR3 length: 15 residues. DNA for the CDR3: TGTGCCAGCAGCGGACACTTCTCTGGGGCCAACGTCCTGACTTTC. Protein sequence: CASSGHFSGANVLTF.

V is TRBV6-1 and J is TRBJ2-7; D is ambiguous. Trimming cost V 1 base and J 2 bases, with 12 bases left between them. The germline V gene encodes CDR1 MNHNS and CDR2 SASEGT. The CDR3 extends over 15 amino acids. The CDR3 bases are TGTGCCAGCAGTGAAGGCCAGGTGACTCCCTACGAGCAGTACTTC. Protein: CASSEGQVTPYEQYF.

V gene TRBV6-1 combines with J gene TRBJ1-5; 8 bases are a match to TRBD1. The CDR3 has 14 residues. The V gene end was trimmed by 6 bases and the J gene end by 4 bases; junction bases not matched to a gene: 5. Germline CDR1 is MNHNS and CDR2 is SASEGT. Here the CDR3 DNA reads TGTGCCAGCAGGGACAGGGAGTTGAATCAGCCCCAGCATTTT. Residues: CASRDRELNQPQHF.

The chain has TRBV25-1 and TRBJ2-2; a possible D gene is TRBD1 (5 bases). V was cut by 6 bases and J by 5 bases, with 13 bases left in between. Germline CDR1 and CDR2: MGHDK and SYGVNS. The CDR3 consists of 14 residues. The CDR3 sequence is CASRARGQTGELFF. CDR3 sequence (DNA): TGTGCCAGCAGAGCAAGGGGTCAAACCGGGGAGCTGTTTTTT.

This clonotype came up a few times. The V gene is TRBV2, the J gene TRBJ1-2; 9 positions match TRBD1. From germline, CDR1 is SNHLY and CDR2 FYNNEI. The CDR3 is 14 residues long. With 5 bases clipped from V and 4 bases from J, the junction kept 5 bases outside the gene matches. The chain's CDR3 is CASSPGQGLYGYTF. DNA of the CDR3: TGTGCCAGCAGTCCGGGACAGGGACTCTATGGCTACACCTTC.

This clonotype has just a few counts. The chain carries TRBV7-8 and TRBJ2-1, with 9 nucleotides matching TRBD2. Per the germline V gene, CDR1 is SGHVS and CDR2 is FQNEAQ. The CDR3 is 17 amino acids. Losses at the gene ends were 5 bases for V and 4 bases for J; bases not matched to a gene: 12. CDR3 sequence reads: CASSTFWTAGGYNEQFF. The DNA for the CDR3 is TGTGCCAGCAGCACGTTCTGGACTGCGGGAGGGTACAATGAGCAGTTCTTC.

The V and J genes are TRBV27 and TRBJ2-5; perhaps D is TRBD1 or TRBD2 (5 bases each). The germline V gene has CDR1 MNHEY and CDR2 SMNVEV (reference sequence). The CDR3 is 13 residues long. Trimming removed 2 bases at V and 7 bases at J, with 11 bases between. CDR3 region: CASSLQGEGTQYF. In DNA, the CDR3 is TGTGCCAGCAGTTTACAGGGAGAGGGGACCCAGTACTTC.

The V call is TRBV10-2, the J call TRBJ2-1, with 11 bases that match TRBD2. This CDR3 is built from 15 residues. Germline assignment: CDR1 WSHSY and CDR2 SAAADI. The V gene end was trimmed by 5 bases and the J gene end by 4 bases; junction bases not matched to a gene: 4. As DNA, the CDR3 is TGCGCCAGCAGTTCAGGGACTAGCGGTTACAATGAGCAGTTCTTC. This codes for CASSSGTSGYNEQFF.

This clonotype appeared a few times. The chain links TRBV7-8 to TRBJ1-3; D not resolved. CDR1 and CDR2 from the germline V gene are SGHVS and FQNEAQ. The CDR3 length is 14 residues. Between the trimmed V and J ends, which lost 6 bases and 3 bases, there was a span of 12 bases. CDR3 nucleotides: TGTGCCAGCAGACGTCGGTCGGATGGAAACACCATATATTTT. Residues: CASRRRSDGNTIYF.

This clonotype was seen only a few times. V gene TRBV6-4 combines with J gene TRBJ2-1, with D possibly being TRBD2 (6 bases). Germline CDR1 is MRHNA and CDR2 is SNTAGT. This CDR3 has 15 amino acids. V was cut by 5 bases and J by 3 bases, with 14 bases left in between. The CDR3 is CASSPGGTYYNEQFF. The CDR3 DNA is TGTGCCAGCAGTCCAGGCGGGACTTACTACAATGAGCAGTTCTTC.

The CDR3 DNA sequence: TGTGCCAGCAGCTCATTGGGGACAGAAGAGACCCAGTACTTC. This sequence encodes CASSSLGTEETQYF. The V gene is TRBV7-9, the J gene TRBJ2-5; 7 positions match TRBD1. V lost 4 bases, J lost 3 bases, and 5 bases stayed unmatched. Germline assignment: CDR1 SEHNR and CDR2 FQNEAQ (reference sequence). This CDR3 is 14 amino acids long.

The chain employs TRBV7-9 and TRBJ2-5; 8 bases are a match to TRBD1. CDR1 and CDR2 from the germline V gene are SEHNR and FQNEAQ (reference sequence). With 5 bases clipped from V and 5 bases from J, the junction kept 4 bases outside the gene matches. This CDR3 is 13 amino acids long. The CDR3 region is CASSPRGPETQYF. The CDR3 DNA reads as TGTGCCAGCAGCCCCAGGGGGCCGGAGACCCAGTACTTC.

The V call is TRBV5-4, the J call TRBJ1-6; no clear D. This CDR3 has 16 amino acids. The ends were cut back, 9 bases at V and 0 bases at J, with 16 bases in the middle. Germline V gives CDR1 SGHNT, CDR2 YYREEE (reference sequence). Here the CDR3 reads CATSLGRSSYNSPLHF. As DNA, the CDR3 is TGTGCCACCTCCCTCGGCAGGAGCTCCTATAATTCACCCCTCCACTTT.